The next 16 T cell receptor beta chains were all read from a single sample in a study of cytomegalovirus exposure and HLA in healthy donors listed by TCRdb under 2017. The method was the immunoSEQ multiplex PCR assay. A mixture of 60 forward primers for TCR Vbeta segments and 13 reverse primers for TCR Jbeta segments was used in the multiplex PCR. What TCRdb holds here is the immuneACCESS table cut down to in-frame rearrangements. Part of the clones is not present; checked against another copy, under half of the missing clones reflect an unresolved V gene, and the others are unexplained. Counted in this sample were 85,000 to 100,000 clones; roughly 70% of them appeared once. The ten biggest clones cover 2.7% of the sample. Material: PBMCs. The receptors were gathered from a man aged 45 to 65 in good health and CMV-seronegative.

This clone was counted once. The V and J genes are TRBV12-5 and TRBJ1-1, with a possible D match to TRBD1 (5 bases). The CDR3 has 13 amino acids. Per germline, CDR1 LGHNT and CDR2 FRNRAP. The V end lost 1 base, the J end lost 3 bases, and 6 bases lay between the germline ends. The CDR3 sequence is CASGLEGYTEAFF. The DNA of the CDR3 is TGTGCTAGTGGTTTGGAGGGGTACACTGAAGCTTTCTTT.

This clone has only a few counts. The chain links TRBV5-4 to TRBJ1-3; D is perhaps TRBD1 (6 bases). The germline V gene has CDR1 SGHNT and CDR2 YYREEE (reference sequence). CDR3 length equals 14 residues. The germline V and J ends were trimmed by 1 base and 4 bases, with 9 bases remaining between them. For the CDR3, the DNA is TGTGCCAGCAGCTTGACAGGGCAAGGAAACACCATATATTTT. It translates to CASSLTGQGNTIYF. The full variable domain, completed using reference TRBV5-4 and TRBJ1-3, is ETGVTQSPTHLIKTRGQQVTLRCSSQSGHNTVSWYQQALGQGPQFIFQYYREEENGRGNFPPRFSGLQFPNYSSELNVNALELDDSALYLCASSLTGQGNTIYFGEGSWLTVV.

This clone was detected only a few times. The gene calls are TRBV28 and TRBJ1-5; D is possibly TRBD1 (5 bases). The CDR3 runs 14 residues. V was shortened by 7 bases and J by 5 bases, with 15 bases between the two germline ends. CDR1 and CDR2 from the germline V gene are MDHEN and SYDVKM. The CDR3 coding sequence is TGTGCCAGCATCCAAAGCGGGGGAGATCAGCCCCAGCATTTT. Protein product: CASIQSGGDQPQHF.

The CDR3: CASSPLRGSGANVLTF. CDR3 nucleotides: TGTGCCAGCAGTCCCCTGCGGGGTTCTGGGGCCAACGTCCTGACTTTC. The chain links TRBV27 to TRBJ2-6; maybe TRBD2 (6 bases). CDR1 and CDR2 (germline): MNHEY, SMNVEV (reference sequence). Trimming took off 5 bases at V and 1 base at J, with 12 bases between the two ends. This CDR3 region has 16 residues.

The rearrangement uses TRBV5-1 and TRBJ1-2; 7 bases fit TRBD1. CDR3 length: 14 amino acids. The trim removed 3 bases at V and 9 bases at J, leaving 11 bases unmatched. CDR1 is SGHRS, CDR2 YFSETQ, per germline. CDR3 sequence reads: CASSSDRVLSSYTF. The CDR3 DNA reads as TGCGCCAGCAGCTCCGACAGGGTGTTATCGAGCTACACCTTC.

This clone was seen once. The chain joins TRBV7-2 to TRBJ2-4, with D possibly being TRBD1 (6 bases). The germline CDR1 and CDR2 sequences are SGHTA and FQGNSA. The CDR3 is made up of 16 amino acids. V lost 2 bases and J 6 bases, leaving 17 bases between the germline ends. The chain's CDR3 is CASSLLGGGLVNIQYF. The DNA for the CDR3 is TGTGCCAGCAGCTTACTAGGTGGGGGCTTGGTAAACATTCAGTACTTC.

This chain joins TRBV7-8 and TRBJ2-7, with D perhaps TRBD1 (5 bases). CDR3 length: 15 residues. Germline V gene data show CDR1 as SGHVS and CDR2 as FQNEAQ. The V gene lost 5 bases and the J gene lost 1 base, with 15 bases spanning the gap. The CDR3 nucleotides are TGTGCCAGCAGCCCAAGGGGCACCGGTTCCTACGAGCAGTACTTC. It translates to CASSPRGTGSYEQYF. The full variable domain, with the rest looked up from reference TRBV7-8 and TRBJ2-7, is GAGVSQSPRYKVAKRGQDVALRCDPISGHVSLFWYQQALGQGPEFLTYFQNEAQLDKSGLPSDRFFAERPEGSVSTLKIQRTQQEDSAVYLCASSPRGTGSYEQYFGPGTRLTVT.

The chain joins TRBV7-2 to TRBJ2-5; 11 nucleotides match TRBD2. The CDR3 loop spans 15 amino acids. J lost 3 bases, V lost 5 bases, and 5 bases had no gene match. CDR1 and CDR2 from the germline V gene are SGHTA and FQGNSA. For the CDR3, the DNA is TGTGCCAGCAGCCATCAACTAGCGGGGGAAGAGACCCAGTACTTC. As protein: CASSHQLAGEETQYF. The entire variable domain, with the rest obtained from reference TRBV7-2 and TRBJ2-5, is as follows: GAGVSQSPSNKVTEKGKDVELRCDPISGHTALYWYRQSLGQGLEFLIYFQGNSAPDKSGLPSDRFSAERTGGSVSTLTIQRTQQEDSAVYLCASSHQLAGEETQYFGPGTRLLVL.

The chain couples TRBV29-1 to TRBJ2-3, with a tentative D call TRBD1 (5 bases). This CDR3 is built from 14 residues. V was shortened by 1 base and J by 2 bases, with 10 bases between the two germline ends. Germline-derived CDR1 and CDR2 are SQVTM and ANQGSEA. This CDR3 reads CSVEGQTSTDTQYF. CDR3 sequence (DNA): TGCAGCGTTGAAGGACAGACTTCCACAGATACGCAGTATTTT.

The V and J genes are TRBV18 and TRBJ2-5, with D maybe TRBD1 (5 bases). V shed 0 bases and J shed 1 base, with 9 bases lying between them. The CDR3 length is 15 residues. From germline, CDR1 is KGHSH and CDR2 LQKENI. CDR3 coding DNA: TGTGCCAGCTCACCACCGTCCAGGGCCCAAGAGACCCAGTACTTC. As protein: CASSPPSRAQETQYF.

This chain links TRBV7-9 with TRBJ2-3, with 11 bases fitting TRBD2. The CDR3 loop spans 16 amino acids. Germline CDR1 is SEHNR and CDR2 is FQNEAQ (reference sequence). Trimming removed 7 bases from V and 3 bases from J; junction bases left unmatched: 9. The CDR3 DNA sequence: TGTGCCAGCACCCTTACACTAGCGGGAGTAACAGATACGCAGTATTTT. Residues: CASTLTLAGVTDTQYF.

Here the CDR3 reads CASSSGGGKPQHF. The CDR3 bases are TGTGCCAGCAGTTCCGGGGGGGGAAAGCCCCAGCATTTT. The chain employs TRBV28 and TRBJ1-5; perhaps TRBD1 as D (5 bases). Germline CDR1 is MDHEN and CDR2 is SYDVKM. Trimming took off 4 bases at V and 8 bases at J, with 12 bases between the two ends. The CDR3 contains 13 residues.

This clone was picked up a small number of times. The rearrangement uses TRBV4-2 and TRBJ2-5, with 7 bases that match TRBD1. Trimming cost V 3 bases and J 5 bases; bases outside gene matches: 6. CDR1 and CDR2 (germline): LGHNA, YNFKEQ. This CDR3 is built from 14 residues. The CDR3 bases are TGTGCCAGCAGCCAGTTCACAGGGGACGAGACCCAGTACTTC. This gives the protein CASSQFTGDETQYF.

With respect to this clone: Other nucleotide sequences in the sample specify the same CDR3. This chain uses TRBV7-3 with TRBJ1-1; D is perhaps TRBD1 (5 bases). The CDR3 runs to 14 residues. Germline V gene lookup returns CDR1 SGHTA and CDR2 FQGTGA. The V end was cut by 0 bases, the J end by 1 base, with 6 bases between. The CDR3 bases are TGTGCCAGCAGCTTAACGGGGGGGAACACTGAAGCTTTCTTT. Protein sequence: CASSLTGGNTEAFF.

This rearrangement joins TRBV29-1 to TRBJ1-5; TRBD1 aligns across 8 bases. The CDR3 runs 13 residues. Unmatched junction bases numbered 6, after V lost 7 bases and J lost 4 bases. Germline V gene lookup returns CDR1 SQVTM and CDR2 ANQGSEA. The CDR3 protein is CSAGQGMNQPQHF. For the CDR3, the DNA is TGCAGCGCCGGACAGGGTATGAATCAGCCCCAGCATTTT.

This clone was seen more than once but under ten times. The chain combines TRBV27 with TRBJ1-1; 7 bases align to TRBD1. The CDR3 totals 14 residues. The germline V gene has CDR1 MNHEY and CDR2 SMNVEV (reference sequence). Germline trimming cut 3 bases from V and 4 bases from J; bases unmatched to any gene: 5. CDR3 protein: CASSFFQGGTEAFF. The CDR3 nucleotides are TGTGCCAGCAGTTTCTTCCAGGGGGGCACTGAAGCTTTCTTT.